This is a list of T cell receptor beta chains from one sample in a study of blood T cells in healthy people across ages. One entry per CDR3 protein, called by TCRdb with MiXCR from the 5' RACE reads. The profile shows about 1.1 million distinct CDR3 sequences, roughly two fifths of them singletons. The sequenced material came from blood. The receptors stem from a man younger than 30 in good health. CDR3s include the opening cysteine and the closing phenylalanine or tryptophan. D genes are given only for firm matches. The size field is filled for only some rows; it gives once, few, many or a size class.

>TRBV10-3|TRBJ2-3|few|.
TGTGCCATCAGGGGGCAAAACCTCACAGATACGCAGTATTTT
CAIRGQNLTDTQYF
>TRBV20-1|TRBJ1-5|.|.
TGCAGTGCTTCTTCAGGTATCAATCAGCCCCAGCATTTT
CSASSGINQPQHF
>TRBV12-3/TRBV12-4|TRBJ2-7|.|TRBD2
TGTGCCAGCAGTTTATCTCCCGGGACTAGTCTGCATGGGCAGTACTTC
CASSLSPGTSLHGQYF
>TRBV27|TRBJ1-4|few|.
TGTGCCAGCAGTTTATCCCTCTATGGACGAGAAAAACTGTTTTTT
CASSLSLYGREKLFF
>TRBV6-5|TRBJ2-7|few|.
TGTGCCAGCAGTTTGTCAGGGGCCCTCTACAATGAGCAGTACTTC
CASSLSGALYNEQYF
>TRBV4-1|TRBJ1-2|few|TRBD1
TGCGCCAGCAGCCGACAGGGAATGAGCTATGGCTACACCTTC
CASSRQGMSYGYTF
>TRBV7-7|TRBJ2-1|.|.
TGTGCTAGCAGCTTAGGTGGTCGGAGTAACAATGAGCAGTTCTTC
CASSLGGRSNNEQFF
>TRBV14|TRBJ1-5|.|.
TGTGCCAGCAGCCAAGGAGGGCCCCAGCATTTT
CASSQGGPQHF
>TRBV29-1|TRBJ1-2|few|TRBD1
TGCAGCGGCAGACGACAGGGTCATGGCTACACCTTC
CSGRRQGHGYTF
>TRBV27|TRBJ1-2|few|.
TGTGCCAGCAGTTTAGGACGGATACAAAGGGGTGGCTACACCTTC
CASSLGRIQRGGYTF
>TRBV4-3|TRBJ2-3|.|.
TGCGCCAGCAGCCAAGATACCTCAGATACGCAGTATTTT
CASSQDTSDTQYF
>TRBV5-5|TRBJ1-5|.|.
TGTGCCAGCAGCCCCGGCTCCCCGGCTTATAGCAATCAGACCCAGCATTTT
CASSPGSPAYSNQTQHF
>TRBV10-3|TRBJ1-2|few|.
TGTGCCATCAGTGATGGGGGGCAGGGGAAAGGCTACACCTTC
CAISDGGQGKGYTF
>TRBV4-1|TRBJ2-5|.|TRBD1
TGCGCCAGCAGCCAGAACACAGGGGGCTCAGAGACCCAGTACTTC
CASSQNTGGSETQYF
>TRBV14|TRBJ2-1|.|TRBD1
TGTGCCAGCAGCCTCCGGGACAGGGTAAGATCCAATGAGCAGTTCTTC
CASSLRDRVRSNEQFF
>TRBV19|TRBJ2-1|few|.
TGTGCCAGTAGGAACTTAGCTGGTGAGCAGTTCTTC
CASRNLAGEQFF
>TRBV11-1|TRBJ1-2|.|.
TGTGCCAGCAGCCGCATGTCAGGCGGCTACACCTTC
CASSRMSGGYTF
>TRBV20-1|TRBJ2-2|.|.
TGCAGTGCTAGGACCCCCAGGAGTTACACCGGGGAGCTGTTTTTT
CSARTPRSYTGELFF
>TRBV20-1|TRBJ2-1|once|.
TGCAGTCCTTACGAGACGGCTTACAATGAGCAGTTCTTC
CSPYETAYNEQFF
>TRBV20-1|TRBJ1-6|few|.
TGCAGTGCTAGAGTAACCAGGGATTCACCCCTCCACTTT
CSARVTRDSPLHF
>TRBV20-1|TRBJ2-1|few|.
TGCAGTGCTAGAAACAGGGACTACAATGAGCAGTTCTTC
CSARNRDYNEQFF
>TRBV7-9|TRBJ2-3|few|.
TGTGCCAGCAGGTGGGCCACAGATACGCAGTATTTT
CASRWATDTQYF
>TRBV4-2|TRBJ2-2|few|.
TGTGCCAGCAGCCAAGTGCTGAACACCGGGGAGCTGTTTTTT
CASSQVLNTGELFF
>TRBV12-3/TRBV12-4|TRBJ1-2|.|TRBD1
TGTGCCAGCAGTCGCAGGAGGGACAGGGGAGATGGCTACACCTTC
CASSRRRDRGDGYTF
>TRBV3-1|TRBJ2-1|.|TRBD2
TGTGCCAGCAGCCAAGTCCCTTTACTAGCGGGGACCAATGAGCAGTTCTTC
CASSQVPLLAGTNEQFF
>TRBV6-2/TRBV6-3|TRBJ2-1|few|.
TGTGCCAGCACTCTTGCCGGGCTTTTAAGCAATGAGCAGTTCTTC
CASTLAGLLSNEQFF
>TRBV4-1|TRBJ1-4|few|.
TGCGCCAGCAGTGTAAGAGCGGGCGAAAAACTGTTTTTT
CASSVRAGEKLFF
>TRBV25-1|TRBJ2-5|.|.
TGTGCCAGCAGTAGAGCCCGCAATGAGCAGTACTTC
CASSRARNEQYF
>TRBV9|TRBJ1-2|few|.
TGTGCCAGCAGCCGGGACGGTTCGAGCTACACCTTC
CASSRDGSSYTF
>TRBV6-2/TRBV6-3|TRBJ2-7|.|TRBD1
TGTGCCAGCAGTTCCGGACAGGGGCCCCACGAGCAGTACTTC
CASSSGQGPHEQYF
>TRBV13|TRBJ2-1|.|.
TGTGCCAGCAGCTTAGGGGGTAGCGGTGTTGAGCAGTTCTTC
CASSLGGSGVEQFF
>TRBV4-3|TRBJ1-5|few|.
TGCGCCAGCAGCCAAACCCAAAGCAATCAGCCCCAGCATTTT
CASSQTQSNQPQHF
>TRBV7-9|TRBJ1-3|.|TRBD1
TGTGCCAGCAGCAGGACAGGGACTTCTGGAAACACCATATATTTT
CASSRTGTSGNTIYF
>TRBV7-3|TRBJ2-7|.|.
TGTGCCAGCAGCTCCGATAGACTGGACAATGAGCAGTACTTC
CASSSDRLDNEQYF
>TRBV28|TRBJ2-7|few|.
TGTGCCAGCAGTTTAGGGATCCTTGCCGAGCAGTACTTC
CASSLGILAEQYF
>TRBV10-3|TRBJ2-5|many|.
TGTGCCATCAGTGGGGAAACAGCACAAGAGACCCAGTACTTC
CAISGETAQETQYF
>TRBV7-2|TRBJ2-1|.|TRBD1
TGTGCCAGCAGCTTAGTACTTGACAGGGCCAATGAGCAGTTCTTC
CASSLVLDRANEQFF
>TRBV5-4|TRBJ2-1|few|TRBD2
TGTGCCAGCAGCCAAACTAGCGGGGGGGCCGGTGGTGAGCAGTTCTTC
CASSQTSGGAGGEQFF
>TRBV6-5|TRBJ2-1|few|.
TGTGCCAGCAGTTACAGTCTCCCGGGACGGGGGAATAATGAGCAGTTCTTC
CASSYSLPGRGNNEQFF
>TRBV28|TRBJ2-3|few|TRBD2
TGTGCCAGCAGTCCCCCGAGAGTCGTCTCAGCGGGGGGGCTTGAAGATACGCAGTATTTT
CASSPPRVVSAGGLEDTQYF
>TRBV5-5|TRBJ2-1|few|TRBD2
TGTGCCAGCAGCTTGCGCTTAGCGGGGGGCAATGAGCAGTTCTTC
CASSLRLAGGNEQFF
>TRBV5-1|TRBJ2-1|few|.
TGCGCCAGCAGCAAGGGCCCCCTGGGGAATGAGCAGTTCTTC
CASSKGPLGNEQFF
>TRBV27|TRBJ1-2|few|TRBD1
TGTGCCAGCAGTCTTCGACAGGGCCCCTTCTATGGCTACACCTTC
CASSLRQGPFYGYTF
>TRBV25-1|TRBJ2-7|.|.
TGTGCCAGCAGTGCCACCTGGACCCTCCTAGGCTACAATGAGCAGTACTTC
CASSATWTLLGYNEQYF
>TRBV7-8|TRBJ1-5|.|TRBD1
TGTGCCAGCAGCTTATCCCAAACAGGGGTGAAACAGCCCCAGCATTTT
CASSLSQTGVKQPQHF
>TRBV2|TRBJ2-5|.|.
TGTGCCAGCAACGAAAAGGAGCAGTACTTC
CASNEKEQYF
>TRBV7-8|TRBJ1-4|.|.
TGTGCCAGCAGAGACGGTAATGAAAAACTGTTTTTT
CASRDGNEKLFF
>TRBV15|TRBJ1-1|.|TRBD1
TGTGCCACCAGCAGACCGGGACAGCGCAACACTGAAGCTTTCTTT
CATSRPGQRNTEAFF
>TRBV19|TRBJ1-1|few|.
TGTGCCAGTACCTGGGCGGGGGAAGCTTTCTTT
CASTWAGEAFF
>TRBV9|TRBJ2-7|.|.
TGTTCCAGCAGCGTAGCGGCACAGAGCTCCTACAATGAGCAGTACTTC
CSSSVAAQSSYNEQYF
>TRBV13|TRBJ1-3|.|.
TGTGCCAGCACCGTTCGGGGCTCTGGAAACACCATATATTTT
CASTVRGSGNTIYF
>TRBV7-9|TRBJ2-3|.|TRBD2
TGTGCCAGCAGCCGGTCGGGACTATCCACAGATACGCAGTATTTT
CASSRSGLSTDTQYF